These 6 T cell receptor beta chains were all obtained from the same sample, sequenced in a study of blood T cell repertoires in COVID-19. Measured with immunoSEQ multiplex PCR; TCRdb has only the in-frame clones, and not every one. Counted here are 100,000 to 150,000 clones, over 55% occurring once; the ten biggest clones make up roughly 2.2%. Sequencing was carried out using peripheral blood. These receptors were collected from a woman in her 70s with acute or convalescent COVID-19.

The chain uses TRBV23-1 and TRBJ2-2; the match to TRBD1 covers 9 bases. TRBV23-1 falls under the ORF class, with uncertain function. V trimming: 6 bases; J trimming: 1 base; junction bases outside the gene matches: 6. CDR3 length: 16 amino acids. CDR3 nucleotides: TGCGCCAGCAGGGGGACAGGGTCGGGGAACACCGGGGAGCTGTTTTTT. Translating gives CASRGTGSGNTGELFF.

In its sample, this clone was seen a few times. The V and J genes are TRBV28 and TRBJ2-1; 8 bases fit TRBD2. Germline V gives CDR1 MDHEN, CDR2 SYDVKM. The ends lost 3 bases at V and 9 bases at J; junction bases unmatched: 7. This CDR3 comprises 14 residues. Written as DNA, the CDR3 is TGTGCCAGCAGTTTTTACGGGAGGGTCGGTGAGCAGTTCTTC. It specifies CASSFYGRVGEQFF.

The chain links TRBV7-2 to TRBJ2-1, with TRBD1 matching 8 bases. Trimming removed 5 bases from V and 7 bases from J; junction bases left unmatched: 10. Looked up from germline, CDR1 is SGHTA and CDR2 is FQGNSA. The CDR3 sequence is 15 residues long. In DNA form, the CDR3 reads TGTGCCAGCAGCCCCAACAGGGGGTCTTGGAATGAGCAGTTCTTC. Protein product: CASSPNRGSWNEQFF.

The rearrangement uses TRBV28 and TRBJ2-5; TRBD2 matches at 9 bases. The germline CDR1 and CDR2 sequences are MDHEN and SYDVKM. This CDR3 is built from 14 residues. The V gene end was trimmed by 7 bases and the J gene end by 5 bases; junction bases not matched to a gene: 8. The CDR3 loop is CASKWAGGPETQYF. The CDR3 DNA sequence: TGTGCCAGCAAATGGGCGGGGGGGCCTGAGACCCAGTACTTC.

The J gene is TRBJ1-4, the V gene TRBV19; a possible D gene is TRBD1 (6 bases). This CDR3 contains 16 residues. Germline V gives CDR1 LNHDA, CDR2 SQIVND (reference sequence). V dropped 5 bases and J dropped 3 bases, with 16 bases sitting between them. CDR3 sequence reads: CASSARMTGSNEKLFF. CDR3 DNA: TGTGCCAGTAGTGCCCGCATGACAGGCTCTAATGAAAAACTGTTTTTT.

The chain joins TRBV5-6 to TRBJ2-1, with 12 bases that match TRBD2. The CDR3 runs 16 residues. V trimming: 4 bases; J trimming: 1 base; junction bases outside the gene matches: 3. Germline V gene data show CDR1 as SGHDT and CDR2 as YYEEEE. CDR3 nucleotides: TGTGCCAGCAGCCCTGGACTAGCGGGGTCCTACAATGAGCAGTTCTTC. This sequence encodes CASSPGLAGSYNEQFF. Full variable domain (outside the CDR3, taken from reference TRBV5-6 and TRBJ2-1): DAGVTQSPTHLIKTRGQQVTLRCSPKSGHDTVSWYQQALGQGPQFIFQYYEEEERQRGNFPDRFSGHQFPNYSSELNVNALLLGDSALYLCASSPGLAGSYNEQFFGPGTRLTVL.